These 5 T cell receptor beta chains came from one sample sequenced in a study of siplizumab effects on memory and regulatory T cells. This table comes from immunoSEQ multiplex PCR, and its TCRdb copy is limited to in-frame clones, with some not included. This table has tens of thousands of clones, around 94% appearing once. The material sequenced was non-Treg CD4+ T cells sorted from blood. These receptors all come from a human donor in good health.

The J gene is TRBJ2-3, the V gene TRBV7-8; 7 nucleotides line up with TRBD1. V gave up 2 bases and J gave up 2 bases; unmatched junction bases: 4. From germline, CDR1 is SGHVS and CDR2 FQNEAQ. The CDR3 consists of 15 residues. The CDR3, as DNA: TGTGCCAGCAGCTTACTCACAGGGGCCACAGATACGCAGTATTTT. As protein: CASSLLTGATDTQYF.

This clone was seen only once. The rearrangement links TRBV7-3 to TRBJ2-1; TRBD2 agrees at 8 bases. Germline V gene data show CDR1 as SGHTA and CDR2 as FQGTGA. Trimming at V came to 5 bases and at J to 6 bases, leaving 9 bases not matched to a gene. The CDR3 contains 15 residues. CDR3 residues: CASSPPGLGFNEQFF. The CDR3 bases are TGTGCCAGCAGCCCTCCGGGACTAGGTTTCAATGAGCAGTTCTTC. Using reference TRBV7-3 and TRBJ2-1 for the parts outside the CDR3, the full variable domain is GAGVSQTPSNKVTEKGKYVELRCDPISGHTALYWYRQSLGQGPEFLIYFQGTGAADDSGLPNDRFFAVRPEGSVSTLKIQRTERGDSAVYLCASSPPGLGFNEQFFGPGTRLTVL.

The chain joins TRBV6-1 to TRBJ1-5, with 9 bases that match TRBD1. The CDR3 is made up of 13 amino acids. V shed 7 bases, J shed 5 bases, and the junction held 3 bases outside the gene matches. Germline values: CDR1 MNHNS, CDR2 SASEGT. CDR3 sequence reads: CASIRDRDQPQHF. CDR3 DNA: TGTGCCAGCATCCGGGACAGGGATCAGCCCCAGCATTTT.

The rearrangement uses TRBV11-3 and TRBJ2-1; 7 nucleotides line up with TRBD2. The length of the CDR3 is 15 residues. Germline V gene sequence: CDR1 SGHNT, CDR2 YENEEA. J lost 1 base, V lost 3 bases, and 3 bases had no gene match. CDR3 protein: CASSFIAGSYNEQFF. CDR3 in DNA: TGTGCCAGCAGCTTTATAGCGGGTTCCTACAATGAGCAGTTCTTC.

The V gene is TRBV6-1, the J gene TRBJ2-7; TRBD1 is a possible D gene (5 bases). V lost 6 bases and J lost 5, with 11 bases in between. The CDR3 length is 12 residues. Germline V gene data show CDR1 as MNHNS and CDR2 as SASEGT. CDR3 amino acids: CASRVGAHEQYF. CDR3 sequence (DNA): TGTGCCAGCAGGGTAGGGGCCCACGAGCAGTACTTC.